One and the same sample provided the 19 T cell receptor beta chains below, sequenced in a study of vaccination and CD4 T cells after COVID-19. Specified treatment: roughly nine-day PBMC culture with coronavirus spike peptide pools or control peptides (ViraFEST assay). The Oncomine TCR Beta short-read assay generated sequence data from the DNA of cultured CD4+ T cells. TCRdb analysed the PCR reads with MiXCR anew, one entry per CDR3 protein. The data contain approximately 20,000 distinct CDR3 sequences, under 60% of them singletons. Their antigens remain unidentified. Material for sequencing was CD4+ T cells from blood, cultured in vitro. The receptors stem from a human donor who had recovered from COVID-19.

V usage is TRBV20-1 and J usage is TRBJ1-1; the D gene is possibly TRBD1 (6 bases). The CDR3 contains 14 residues. Germline loops: CDR1 DFQATT, CDR2 SNEGSKA (reference sequence). Between the trimmed V and J ends, which lost 3 bases and 0 bases, there was a span of 11 bases. The CDR3 DNA sequence: TGCAGTGCTAGGCCGGGACATATGAACACTGAAGCTTTCTTT. Translation: CSARPGHMNTEAFF.

The CDR3 loop is CSAVLAGGADTQYF. CDR3 sequence (DNA): TGCAGTGCTGTGCTAGCGGGAGGAGCAGATACGCAGTATTTT. The chain recombines TRBV20-1 with TRBJ2-3; TRBD2 agrees at 11 bases. J was trimmed by 4 bases and V by 5 bases; bases with no gene match: 5. The CDR3 has 14 residues. Looked up from germline, CDR1 is DFQATT and CDR2 is SNEGSKA (reference sequence).

The gene calls are TRBV2 and TRBJ1-1; no definite D call. The CDR3 runs 11 residues. Per the germline V gene, CDR1 is SNHLY and CDR2 is FYNNEI. Trimming removed 8 bases at V and 1 base at J, with 5 bases between. Here the CDR3 reads CASEKNTEAFF. The CDR3 DNA reads TGTGCCAGCGAGAAGAACACTGAAGCTTTCTTT.

This chain uses TRBV18 with TRBJ2-3; 7 positions match TRBD2. The CDR3 totals 16 residues. Germline V gives CDR1 KGHSH, CDR2 LQKENI. The J segment lost 2 bases and the V segment lost 0 bases, leaving 5 bases of the junction unmatched. The CDR3: CASSPPVGGATDTQYF. As DNA, the CDR3 is TGTGCCAGCTCACCACCGGTGGGAGGGGCCACAGATACGCAGTATTTT.

The rearrangement links TRBV20-1 to TRBJ1-2; D ambiguous. CDR1 is DFQATT, CDR2 SNEGSKA, per germline (reference sequence). The CDR3 is 12 amino acids. The V end was cut by 3 bases, the J end by 1 base, with 6 bases between. This CDR3 is CSARKDNYGYTF. CDR3 DNA: TGCAGTGCTAGGAAGGATAACTATGGCTACACCTTC.

The rearrangement links TRBV6-7 to TRBJ1-5; D call uncertain. TRBV6-7 is classed as an ORF, of uncertain function. V was trimmed by 0 bases and J by 12 bases, leaving 18 bases between them. This CDR3 is 15 amino acids long. The CDR3 is CASSYSQAQEKVQHF. CDR3 DNA sequence: TGTGCCAGCAGTTACTCTCAAGCCCAGGAAAAGGTCCAGCATTTT.

J is TRBJ2-7 and V is TRBV19; 7 nucleotides match TRBD1. J lost 7 bases, V lost 5 bases, and 14 bases had no gene match. The germline gives CDR1 LNHDA, CDR2 SQIVND (reference sequence). The CDR3 spans 15 residues. Written as DNA, the CDR3 is TGTGCCAGTAGTTCCTCCGGGACAGCATCAGGGGAGCAGTACTTC. It is translated as CASSSSGTASGEQYF.

This clonotype has a handful of counts. The genes are TRBV7-3 and TRBJ2-3; possibly TRBD1 for D (5 bases). The CDR3 length is 15 residues. CDR1 and CDR2 (germline): SGHTA, FQGTGA. V was cut by 2 bases and J by 0 bases, with 9 bases left in between. The CDR3 nucleotides are TGTGCCAGCAGCTTAGACAGCCCTAGCACAGATACGCAGTATTTT. Its protein is CASSLDSPSTDTQYF.

J is TRBJ2-7 and V is TRBV11-3; 9 positions match TRBD1. This CDR3 has 16 amino acids. Germline V gene sequence: CDR1 SGHNT, CDR2 YENEEA. The junction had 15 bases not matched to a gene; V was cut back by 5 bases and J by 7 bases. The chain's CDR3 is CASSPNRDRAKKEQYF. Written as DNA, the CDR3 is TGTGCCAGCAGCCCCAACCGGGACAGGGCTAAAAAAGAGCAGTACTTC. Together with reference TRBV11-3 and TRBJ2-7, the CDR3 gives the full variable domain: EAGVVQSPRYKIIEKKQPVAFWCNPISGHNTLYWYLQNLGQGPELLIRYENEEAVDDSQLPKDRFSAERLKGVDSTLKIQPAELGDSAVYLCASSPNRDRAKKEQYFGPGTRLTVT.

The rearrangement joins TRBV5-1 to TRBJ2-5; 7 nucleotides line up with TRBD2. This CDR3 region has 16 residues. Germline values: CDR1 SGHRS, CDR2 YFSETQ. The V segment lost 3 bases and the J segment 4 bases; nucleotides outside the gene matches: 12. As DNA, the CDR3 is TGCGCCAGCAGCTCCGGAGAAGGCGGGAGCGGAGAGACCCAGTACTTC. It is translated as CASSSGEGGSGETQYF.

The chain is built from TRBV6-1 and TRBJ1-1; D not certain. This CDR3 spans 12 amino acids. The germline V gene has CDR1 MNHNS and CDR2 SASEGT. The ends were cut back, 5 bases at V and 4 bases at J, with 8 bases in the middle. CDR3 residues: CASSSWGTEAFF. The CDR3 nucleotides read TGTGCCAGCAGTAGCTGGGGCACTGAAGCTTTCTTT.

The chain couples TRBV20-1 to TRBJ2-1; 11 bases align to TRBD2. Germline V gives CDR1 DFQATT, CDR2 SNEGSKA (reference sequence). V gave up 2 bases and J gave up 0 bases; unmatched junction bases: 12. This CDR3 is 19 amino acids long. Here the CDR3 reads CSARFSGRAFGSSYNEQFF. The CDR3 DNA reads as TGCAGTGCTAGATTTAGCGGGAGGGCCTTTGGGTCCTCCTACAATGAGCAGTTCTTC.

V is TRBV5-5 and J is TRBJ1-1; D is undetermined. The germline gives CDR1 SGHKS, CDR2 YYEKEE (reference sequence). The CDR3 totals 15 residues. The V end lost 3 bases, the J end lost 1 base, and 13 bases lay between the germline ends. This chain's CDR3 is CASSSRGPENTEAFF. The CDR3 DNA reads TGTGCCAGCAGCTCAAGAGGGCCGGAGAACACTGAAGCTTTCTTT.

This clonotype was detected a few times. V gene TRBV20-1 combines with J gene TRBJ1-5; 7 bases align to TRBD1. Trimming removed 3 bases from V and 2 bases from J; junction bases left unmatched: 7. Germline assignment: CDR1 DFQATT and CDR2 SNEGSKA (reference sequence). The CDR3 is 15 amino acids. The CDR3 sequence: CSARKGGQGNQPQHF. CDR3 nucleotides: TGCAGTGCTAGGAAGGGCGGACAGGGCAATCAGCCCCAGCATTTT.

The V call is TRBV28, the J call TRBJ1-2, with D possibly being TRBD1 (5 bases). V gave up 2 bases and J gave up 4 bases, with 11 bases separating them. There are 14 residues in the CDR3. CDR1 and CDR2 from the germline V gene are MDHEN and SYDVKM. The CDR3 sequence: CASSLRGSGYGYTF. The CDR3 DNA reads as TGTGCCAGCAGTTTACGGGGGTCGGGCTATGGCTACACCTTC.

The V gene is TRBV28, the J gene TRBJ1-2, with TRBD1 matching 11 bases. The CDR3 is made up of 15 amino acids. The trim removed 3 bases at V and 3 bases at J, leaving 3 bases unmatched. Germline CDR1 and CDR2: MDHEN and SYDVKM. The CDR3 loop is CASSFGTGGHYGYTF. DNA of the CDR3: TGTGCCAGCAGTTTCGGGACAGGGGGTCACTATGGCTACACCTTC.

This chain links TRBV4-1 with TRBJ2-3; maybe TRBD1 (5 bases). CDR1 and CDR2 from the germline V gene are MGHRA and YSYEKL. The CDR3 extends over 15 amino acids. Trimming cost V 1 base and J 2 bases, with 10 bases left between them. CDR3 in amino acids: CASSQGRAYTDTQYF. The CDR3 DNA sequence: TGCGCCAGCAGCCAAGGCAGGGCCTACACAGATACGCAGTATTTT.

The rearrangement uses TRBV7-2 and TRBJ2-5, with 10 bases fitting TRBD2. CDR1 is SGHTA and CDR2 is FQGNSA in the germline V gene. J was trimmed by 5 bases and V by 5 bases; bases with no gene match: 8. The CDR3 runs 15 residues. CDR3 sequence (DNA): TGTGCCAGCAGCCCCAGCGGGAGGGCCCTGGAGACCCAGTACTTC. Translating it yields CASSPSGRALETQYF. Looking up the rest from reference TRBV7-2 and TRBJ2-5 gives the full variable domain: GAGVSQSPSNKVTEKGKDVELRCDPISGHTALYWYRQSLGQGLEFLIYFQGNSAPDKSGLPSDRFSAERTGGSVSTLTIQRTQQEDSAVYLCASSPSGRALETQYFGPGTRLLVL.

This clonotype was observed a few times. The chain carries TRBV10-3 and TRBJ2-5, with D unclear. CDR3 length: 13 residues. The germline V and J ends were trimmed by 5 bases and 1 base, with 8 bases remaining between them. CDR1 is ENHRY and CDR2 is SYGVKD in the germline V gene. CDR3 nucleotide sequence: TGTGCCATCAGTCGGGCAGGCCAAGAGACCCAGTACTTC. Amino acids: CAISRAGQETQYF.